These T cell receptor beta chains were read from a single sample in a study of cytomegalovirus exposure and HLA in healthy donors. Profiling relied on immunoSEQ multiplex PCR, and the TCRdb table lists in-frame clones only, not all of them. In the table there are roughly 100,000 clones, approximately 14% of which are singletons. Sequenced input: PBMCs. The receptor set was obtained from a female donor in good health and CMV-seronegative. The CDR3 runs from the conserved cysteine through the conserved F or W. The D gene is left open where the match is weak. For some rows the clone size is stated as once, few or many, or as a class when expanded; others skip it.

size: few
D: TRBD1
J: TRBJ1-2
V: TRBV30
DNA: TGTGCCTGGAGTCCACCGGGACAGTCGTTTAGTGGCTACACCTTC
CDR3: CAWSPPGQSFSGYTF

size: -
D: -
J: TRBJ2-5
V: TRBV6-6
DNA: TGTGCCAGCAGTTTGTCGTCGGAGACCCAGTACTTC
CDR3: CASSLSSETQYF

size: -
D: TRBD2
J: TRBJ2-1
V: TRBV4-1
DNA: TGCGCCAGCAGCCAAATCCCGGGACTAGCGGGAGAAAATTGGAATAACAATGAGCAGTTCTTC
CDR3: CASSQIPGLAGENWNNNEQFF

size: few
D: -
J: TRBJ1-5
V: TRBV4-1
DNA: TGCGCCAGCAGCCAAGACGGGCAGGGGAATGGACCCCAGCATTTT
CDR3: CASSQDGQGNGPQHF

size: -
D: TRBD1
J: TRBJ2-5
V: TRBV19
DNA: TGTGCCAGTAGTCGAGACAGGGTCCAAGAGACCCAGTACTTC
CDR3: CASSRDRVQETQYF

size: few
D: -
J: TRBJ2-5
V: TRBV6-1
DNA: TGTGCCAGCAGCGGGCCAGCGGCGTACCAAGAGACCCAGTACTTC
CDR3: CASSGPAAYQETQYF

size: few
D: -
J: TRBJ1-2
V: TRBV6-1
DNA: TGTGCCAGCGCCCTGCCCCTCGGGGTTGATGGCTACACCTTC
CDR3: CASALPLGVDGYTF

size: -
D: -
J: TRBJ1-1
V: TRBV7-6
DNA: TGTGCCAGCAGCTTCGGTGACAGGTTCAACACTGAAGCTTTCTTT
CDR3: CASSFGDRFNTEAFF

size: few
D: -
J: TRBJ2-7
V: TRBV2
DNA: TGTGCCAGCAGTGGCGGGTTTACGGAAACCGCCTACGAGCAGTACTTC
CDR3: CASSGGFTETAYEQYF

size: few
D: -
J: TRBJ2-6
V: TRBV5-1
DNA: TGCGCCAGCAGCTTGGGCGGGATTGGGGCCAACGTCCTGACTTTC
CDR3: CASSLGGIGANVLTF

size: -
D: TRBD1
J: TRBJ1-5
V: TRBV6-6
DNA: TGTGCCAGCAGTTCGCAGGGGGCCTTAAGCAATCAGCCCCAGCATTTT
CDR3: CASSSQGALSNQPQHF

size: few
D: -
J: TRBJ1-2
V: TRBV4-2
DNA: TGTGCCAGCAGCCAAGATGAGGACGGGGTGGGCTACACCTTC
CDR3: CASSQDEDGVGYTF

size: -
D: -
J: TRBJ1-4
V: TRBV4-1
DNA: TGCGCCAGCAGCGCGCGGACAGACCTAGCAACTAATGAAAAACTGTTTTTT
CDR3: CASSARTDLATNEKLFF